This T cell receptor beta chain was obtained from a study of T cell responses to AZD1222 COVID-19 vaccine (dated by TCRdb to the early 2020s). For context, the study as a whole: TCR sequencing was performed for 233 trial participants, of whom around 200 were given two doses of AZD1222 and roughly 25 were given two doses of MenACWY control vaccine. Enrollment into the trials was organized by age into subgroups of 18-55, 56-69 and 70-plus years, and those subgroups contained approximately 150, 30 and 60 TCR-sequenced participants, respectively.

The CDR3 regions of human TCRbeta chains were analyzed by immunosequencing. On the study's bioinformatics: TCRs in the repertoires were compared against a reference library of SARS-CoV-2-specific TCRs that had been generated with the MIRA antigen-specificity platform. Breadth was defined as the fraction of unique TCRs that were SARS-CoV-2-associated. Depth was defined as the fraction of total T cells that were SARS-CoV-2-associated. Using the MIRA data, each spike-specific TCR was assigned both to the spike region to which the TCR was reactive and to a CD4 or CD8 class. Log10-transformed breadth and depth values were compared by one-way ANOVA with Sidak's multiple comparisons tests. This immuneACCESS table, as held by TCRdb, lists in-frame sequences with V and J called but not all clones. Of the missing ones, under half trace to an unresolved V gene in checked studies; the others have no known cause. D and trimming were read from the DNA, whereas the V and J calls and clone size are those reported in that table. The sample table holds approximately 140,000 clones, of which more than 85% were seen once. The ten largest make up under 4.5% of the sample.

Broader findings and caveats from the paper: A significant rise in spike-specific TCR breadth and depth was observed after two AZD1222 doses relative to day 0 and relative to MenACWY recipients. The vaccine-associated CD4 TCRs covered the entire spike protein, and the dominant responses fell in regions 160-218 and 743-854. Only six or seven AZD1222 recipients were SARS-CoV-2 seropositive at baseline, limiting conclusions about previously exposed vaccinees. The 56-69-year group was small, and its depth increase did not reach significance, likely because of low power. Reportedly, close to half of the unique spike-specific TCRs recognized epitopes lying outside the regions that are mutated in the B.1.351 and B.1.1.7 variants. Participants were mostly white British, with more females than males. The authors suggested clonal diversity may have been underestimated. Because no samples from the day 14 peak response were available, repertoires could be characterized only after the peak T cell response.

What this sample's time point label stands for: about 28 days (+/-7) after the second vaccine dose. Because spike-specific TCR depth and breadth did not differ between the two schedules, AZD1222 recipients who got a second dose at roughly 4 weeks were pooled with those who got a second dose at roughly 12 weeks. Samples from vaccinated people were obtained from the UK trials COV001 and COV002, which included a single-blind randomized controlled phase 2/3 trial of AZD1222 (ChAdOx1 nCoV-19) in healthy adults. Trial participant PBMC samples were collected at day 0 and day 28 after the second dose for TCRbeta chain sequencing. As encoded in the germline V gene, CDR1 is SGHRS while CDR2 is YFSETQ. From the cysteine up to the phenylalanine, the CDR3 has a length of 13 residues. Only the CDR3 DNA stays, 39 bases, in frame from base 1. The junction shows trimming of 3 bases on V and 9 bases on J, plus 15 bases between the germline ends.

Points on this clone: This receptor's antigen is unknown. Base qualities are not recorded, but no much larger clone differs from it by a single base.

The sample consisted of peripheral blood, taken 28 days after the second AZD1222 dose. The rearranged segments are TRBV5-1 and TRBJ1-2, with the D gene not confidently named. The TCR was taken from an adult who received the AZD1222 COVID-19 vaccine. The CDR3 here reads CASSSLTNRSYTF. The nucleotide sequence reads as follows: TGCGCCAGCAGCTCACTGACAAATCGGAGCTACACCTTC. Supplemented by the reference TRBV5-1 and TRBJ1-2 proteins around the CDR3, the complete variable domain is KAGVTQTPRYLIKTRGQQVTLSCSPISGHRSVSWYQQTPGQGLQFLFEYFSETQRNKGNFPGRFSGRQFSNSRSEMNVSTLELGDSALYLCASSSLTNRSYTFGSGTRLTVV.